This TCR beta chain came from a study of T cells in localized non-small cell lung cancer. This clone has just one count. Germline values: CDR1 SQVTM, CDR2 ANQGSEA. There are 13 residues in the CDR3. Trimming removed 7 bases from V and 3 bases from J, with 15 bases in between. The protocol was immunoSEQ multiplex PCR, while the TCRdb copy is restricted to in-frame clones and leaves out a portion. The data show roughly 1,400 clones, less than 40% seen once. The source of this sequence is a woman aged 35-75 years with stage I lung adenocarcinoma. This rearrangement joins TRBV29-1 to TRBJ1-1; D unresolved. The sample was lung tumor tissue, taken before any cancer treatment. Written as DNA, the CDR3 is TGCAGCGCCGCGACATCTCCGGACACTGAAGCTTTCTTT. It codes for CSAATSPDTEAFF.